This TCR beta chain was recorded in a study of cytomegalovirus exposure and HLA in healthy donors. Findings of the study overall: Accounts indicate the classifier identified cytomegalovirus status with strong specificity and sensitivity. Certain sequence variants were highly shared and formed a cluster, and this cluster was likely a sequencing artifact. A later analysis linked a missense DCLRE1C variant to TCR beta V- and J-gene trimming. Available immune exposure information covered CMV serostatus only.

Of note for this clone: The antigen remains unidentified.

From germline, CDR1 is GTSNPN and CDR2 SVGIG (reference sequence). The J segment lost 1 base and the V segment lost 3 bases, leaving 3 bases of the junction unmatched. The CDR3 is 15 residues long. The PCR was carried out with 60 Vbeta primers and 13 Jbeta primers. TCRdb's table, derived via immunoSEQ multiplex PCR, lists solely in-frame clones and lacks some. The sample lists over 110,000 clones, around 80% occurring once. This TCR derives from a male donor in good health and CMV-seropositive. The chain uses TRBV30 and TRBJ2-3; 11 bases are shared with TRBD2. The sample taken for sequencing was PBMCs. The CDR3 here is CAWRGGLAGTDTQYF. DNA for the CDR3: TGTGCCTGGAGGGGGGGACTAGCGGGCACAGATACGCAGTATTTT.